The rows below give T cell receptor beta chains drawn from one sample of a study of T cell repertoires in ileal Crohn's disease. Here immunoSEQ multiplex PCR was the method, and the copy in TCRdb shows in-frame clones only, minus some. This sample has some 390 clones; 75% to 85% occur once, and the top ten carry about 9.4%. Input material: CD4+ T cells sorted from the ileum. Source of these receptors: an adult with Crohn's disease. Both conserved end residues are part of each CDR3. A D gene is named only where the DNA matches it firmly. Size values are once, few and many counts, or a class for expanded clones, and some rows have none.

TRBJ2-4 | TRBV7-2 | . | 15 | . | CASTINSRVDYIQYF | TGTGCCAGCACCATTAACAGCCGCGTTGATTACATTCAGTACTTC
TRBJ1-1 | TRBV30 | . | 15 | TRBD1 | CAWSLAGGMNTEAFF | TGTGCCTGGAGTTTAGCAGGGGGTATGAACACTGAAGCTTTCTTT
TRBJ2-4 | TRBV2 | . | 16 | TRBD1 | CASSRDRGQGKNIQYF | TGTGCCAGCAGTCGAGACAGGGGGCAAGGTAAAAACATTCAGTACTTC
TRBJ1-1 | TRBV6-6 | . | 13 | . | CASSTSLGAEAFF | TGTGCCAGCAGTACAAGTCTCGGGGCTGAAGCTTTCTTT
TRBJ1-5 | TRBV6-6 | . | 14 | . | CATSGSTGNQPQHF | TGTGCCACATCGGGATCGACGGGCAATCAGCCCCAGCATTTT
TRBJ2-2 | TRBV9 | . | 17 | TRBD1 | CASSARLRGQDTGELFF | TGTGCCAGCAGCGCCCGCCTCAGGGGGCAAGACACCGGGGAGCTGTTTTTT
TRBJ1-5 | TRBV18 | . | 15 | . | CASSPEINSNQPQHF | TGTGCCAGCTCACCAGAGATTAATAGCAATCAGCCCCAGCATTTT
TRBJ1-4 | TRBV28 | . | 14 | . | CASSLPGSHEKLFF | TGTGCCAGCAGTCTACCTGGGAGTCATGAAAAACTGTTTTTT
TRBJ2-7 | TRBV6-6 | once | 12 | . | CASSYLNGGQYF | TGTGCCAGCAGTTACTTGAACGGGGGACAGTACTTC
TRBJ2-1 | TRBV28 | . | 15 | . | CASSSGGSSYNEQFF | TGTGCCAGCAGTTCAGGAGGGAGCTCCTACAATGAGCAGTTCTTC
TRBJ1-5 | TRBV6-1 | . | 18 | TRBD1 | CASSEAGTGYGLSQPQHF | TGTGCCAGCAGTGAAGCTGGGACAGGGTATGGTCTTAGTCAGCCCCAGCATTTT
TRBJ1-2 | TRBV30 | . | 14 | . | CAWSAGHLTYGYTF | TGTGCCTGGAGTGCGGGACACCTCACCTATGGCTACACCTTC
TRBJ1-2 | TRBV9 | . | 15 | TRBD1 | CASSAAGTGVYGYTF | TGTGCCAGCAGCGCCGCCGGGACAGGGGTTTATGGCTACACCTTC
TRBJ2-2 | TRBV11-2 | . | 15 | . | CASSYVGGLTGELFF | TGTGCCAGCAGCTACGTCGGGGGGCTGACCGGGGAGCTGTTTTTT
TRBJ1-5 | TRBV6-1 | . | 15 | . | CASSQQWSSNQPQHF | TGTGCCAGCAGCCAACAATGGAGTAGCAATCAGCCCCAGCATTTT
TRBJ1-4 | TRBV25-1 | . | 15 | TRBD1 | CASSGGPTGREKLFF | TGTGCCAGCAGTGGGGGACCGACAGGGAGGGAAAAACTGTTTTTT
TRBJ2-1 | TRBV7-2 | . | 16 | TRBD2 | CASTTMGASGGYEQFF | TGTGCCAGCACTACCATGGGGGCTAGCGGGGGCTATGAGCAGTTCTTC
TRBJ1-1 | TRBV30 | . | 14 | . | CAWRMDTWNTEAFF | TGTGCCTGGAGGATGGACACATGGAACACTGAAGCTTTCTTT
TRBJ1-1 | TRBV6-5 | . | 15 | . | CASSYSGQGSTEAFF | TGTGCCAGCAGTTACTCAGGGCAGGGTTCGACTGAAGCTTTCTTT
TRBJ2-7 | TRBV10-3 | . | 16 | TRBD2 | CAISESRLAGGYEQYF | TGTGCCATCAGTGAGTCCAGACTAGCGGGGGGTTACGAGCAGTACTTC
TRBJ2-7 | TRBV15 | . | 14 | TRBD1 | CATSRDRGGLGQYF | TGTGCCACCAGCAGAGACCGAGGGGGCTTAGGGCAGTACTTC
TRBJ1-2 | TRBV7-2 | . | 16 | TRBD1 | CASSPGVDRGSYGYTF | TGTGCCAGCAGCCCTGGAGTGGACAGGGGCAGCTATGGCTACACCTTC
TRBJ2-2 | TRBV19 | . | 18 | TRBD2 | CASSIVRLAGTGTGELFF | TGTGCCAGTAGTATAGTGAGGCTAGCGGGGACGGGCACCGGGGAGCTGTTTTTT
TRBJ1-6 | TRBV6-5 | . | 12 | . | CASSNYNSPLHF | TGTGCCAGCAGCAACTATAATTCACCCCTCCACTTT
TRBJ1-6 | TRBV6-1 | . | 14 | TRBD1 | CASSLGQVNSPLHF | TGTGCCAGCAGCCTCGGACAGGTTAATTCACCCCTCCACTTT
TRBJ1-1 | TRBV9 | few | 14 | TRBD1 | CASSAGQGHTEAFF | TGTGCCAGCAGCGCCGGACAGGGACACACTGAAGCTTTCTTT
TRBJ2-2 | TRBV15 | . | 17 | TRBD1 | CATSPDRGPLDTGELFF | TGTGCCACCAGCCCCGACAGGGGGCCTTTAGACACCGGGGAGCTGTTTTTT
TRBJ1-5 | TRBV2 | few | 15 | . | CASSEGGAGNQPQHF | TGTGCCAGCAGTGAGGGAGGGGCAGGCAATCAGCCCCAGCATTTT
TRBJ1-6 | TRBV5-4 | . | 15 | . | CASSLGSYREGPLHF | TGTGCCAGCAGCTTGGGATCTTACAGGGAGGGACCCCTCCACTTT
TRBJ2-3 | TRBV4-2 | . | 17 | TRBD2 | CASSQVSQRGGQDTQYF | TGTGCCAGCAGCCAAGTGTCCCAGCGGGGGGGCCAAGATACGCAGTATTTT
TRBJ1-3 | TRBV7-2 | . | 16 | . | CASRLNDGSSGNTIYF | TGTGCCAGCAGATTAAACGACGGGAGCTCTGGAAACACCATATATTTT
TRBJ2-3 | TRBV5-4 | once | 16 | TRBD2 | CASSLASSGGTDTQYF | TGTGCCAGCAGCTTGGCCTCTAGCGGGGGAACAGATACGCAGTATTTT
TRBJ1-2 | TRBV6-5 | . | 12 | . | CASSRSVGGYTF | TGTGCCAGCAGTCGGTCTGTCGGTGGCTACACCTTC